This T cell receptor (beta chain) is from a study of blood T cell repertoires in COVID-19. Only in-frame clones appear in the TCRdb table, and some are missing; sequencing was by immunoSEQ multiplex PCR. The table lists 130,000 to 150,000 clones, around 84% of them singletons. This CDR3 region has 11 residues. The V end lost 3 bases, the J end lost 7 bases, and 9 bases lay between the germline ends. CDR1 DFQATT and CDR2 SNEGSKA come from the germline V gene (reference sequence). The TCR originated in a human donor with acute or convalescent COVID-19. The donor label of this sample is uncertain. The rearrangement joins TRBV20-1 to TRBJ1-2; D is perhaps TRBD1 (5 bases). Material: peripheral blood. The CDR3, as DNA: TGCAGTGCTAGGGAGGGGTTTGGCTACACCTTC. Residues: CSAREGFGYTF.